This T cell receptor (beta chain) was retrieved from a study of blood T cell repertoires in COVID-19. Overall study: COVID-19 samples from acute and convalescent phases originated in the United States, Italy and Spain. Sources were T cells, B-cell-depleted T cells, or PBMCs; the material itself was cDNA or gDNA.

Profiled with immunoSEQ multiplex PCR; TCRdb holds only in-frame clones, not every one. The repertoire consists of approximately 150,000 clones, with about 90% occurring once and the leading ten covering over 4%. All enrollees were roughly 18 to 95 years old and from about two dozen US areas. Clinical history reported by participants formed the basis on which cohorts were assigned. Germline V CDR1 and CDR2: LNHDA, SQIVND (reference sequence). The CDR3 has 16 amino acids. After removal of 3 bases from V and 8 bases from J, the junction contained 15 bases not matched to a gene. The sequence was obtained from a woman between 35 and 50 years old who had been exposed to COVID-19. The sequenced material came from PBMCs or T cells enriched from blood (not recorded which). The chain joins TRBV19 to TRBJ1-2; the match to TRBD1 covers 7 bases. The DNA for the CDR3 is TGTGCCAGTAGTATGGGTTTAACAGGGGCGCCGGAGGGCTACACCTTC. This sequence encodes CASSMGLTGAPEGYTF.